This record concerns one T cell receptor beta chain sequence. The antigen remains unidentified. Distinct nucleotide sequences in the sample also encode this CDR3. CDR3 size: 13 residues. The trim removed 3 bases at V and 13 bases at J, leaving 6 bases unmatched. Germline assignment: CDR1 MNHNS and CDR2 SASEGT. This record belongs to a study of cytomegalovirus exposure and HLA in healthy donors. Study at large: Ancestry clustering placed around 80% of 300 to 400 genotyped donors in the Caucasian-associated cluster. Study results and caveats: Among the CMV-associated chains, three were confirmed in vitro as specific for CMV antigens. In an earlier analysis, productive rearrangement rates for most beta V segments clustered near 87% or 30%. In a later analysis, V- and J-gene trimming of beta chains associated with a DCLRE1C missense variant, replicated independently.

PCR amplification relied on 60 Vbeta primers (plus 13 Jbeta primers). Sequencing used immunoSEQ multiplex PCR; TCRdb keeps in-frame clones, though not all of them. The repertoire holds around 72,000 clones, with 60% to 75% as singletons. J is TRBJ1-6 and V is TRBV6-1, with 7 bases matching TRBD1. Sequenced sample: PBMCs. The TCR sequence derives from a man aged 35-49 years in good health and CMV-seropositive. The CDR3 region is CASSDRGTSPLHF. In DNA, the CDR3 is TGTGCCAGCAGTGACAGGGGGACTTCCCCCCTCCACTTT.